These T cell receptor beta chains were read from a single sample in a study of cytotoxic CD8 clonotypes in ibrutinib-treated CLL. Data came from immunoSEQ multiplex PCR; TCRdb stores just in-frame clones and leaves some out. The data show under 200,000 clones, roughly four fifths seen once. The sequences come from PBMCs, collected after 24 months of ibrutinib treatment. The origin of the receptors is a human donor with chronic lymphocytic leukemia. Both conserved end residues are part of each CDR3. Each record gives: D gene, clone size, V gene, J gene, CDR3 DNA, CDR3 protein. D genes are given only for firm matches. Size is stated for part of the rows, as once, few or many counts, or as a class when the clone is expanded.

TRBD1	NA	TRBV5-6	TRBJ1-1	TGTGCCAGCAGCTTGGTAGGTACACAGGGGGCAAATACTGAAGCTTTCTTT	CASSLVGTQGANTEAFF
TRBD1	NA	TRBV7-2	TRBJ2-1	TGTGCCAGCAGCCTCTCCCGGACAGGGGTCTACAATGAGCAGTTCTTC	CASSLSRTGVYNEQFF
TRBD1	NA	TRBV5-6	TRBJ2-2	TGTGCCAGCAGCTTGGTGGGACAGGGGAACACCGGGGAGCTGTTTTTT	CASSLVGQGNTGELFF
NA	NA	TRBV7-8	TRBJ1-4	TGTGCCAGCAGCTTAGAGGGGGGGTTGTCGTCCGGGAAACTGTTTTTT	CASSLEGGLSSGKLFF
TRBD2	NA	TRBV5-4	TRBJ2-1	TGTGCCAGCAGTGCTAGCGGGAGAAGCTCCTACAATGAGCAGTTCTTC	CASSASGRSSYNEQFF
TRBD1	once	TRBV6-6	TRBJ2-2	TGTGCCAGCAGTTACCGACAGGGGGCGACCGGGGAGCTGTTTTTT	CASSYRQGATGELFF
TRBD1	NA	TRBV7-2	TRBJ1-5	TGTGCCAGCAGCTCGAGACAGGGACCTGGCAATCAGCCCCAGCATTTT	CASSSRQGPGNQPQHF
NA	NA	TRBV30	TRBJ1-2	TGTGCCTGGAGCAGGCCTAACTATGGCTACACCTTC	CAWSRPNYGYTF
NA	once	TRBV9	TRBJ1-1	TGTGCCAGCAGCCCCGAGGGACCCGGTGGAGCTTTCTTT	CASSPEGPGGAFF
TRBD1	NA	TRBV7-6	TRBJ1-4	TGTGCCAGCAGCCTAGGGACAGGGGGCTCTAGGAAACTGTTTTTT	CASSLGTGGSRKLFF
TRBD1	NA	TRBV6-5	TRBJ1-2	TGTGCCAGCAGGAGGACAGGGAACCTCTACACCTTC	CASRRTGNLYTF